Listed below are T cell receptor beta chains from one sample, sequenced in a study of cytomegalovirus exposure and HLA in healthy donors. Libraries were prepared by immunoSEQ multiplex PCR; TCRdb keeps only in-frame clonotypes and omits some of them. This sample has some 130,000 clones; 65% to 80% occur once, and the top ten carry around 3.6%. The sample taken for sequencing was PBMCs. These receptors all come from a male donor in good health and CMV-seronegative. Both conserved end residues are part of each CDR3. Fields, in order: D gene, V gene, clone size, J gene, CDR3 DNA, CDR3 protein. The D gene is left open where the match is weak. Clone size is shown for a subset of rows, as once, few, many or a class of expanded clone.

D gene: .
V gene: TRBV18
clone size: .
J gene: TRBJ1-1
CDR3 DNA: TGTGCCAGCTCACCAGCGGGGGGGGAAGCTTTCTTT
CDR3 protein: CASSPAGGEAFF

D gene: .
V gene: TRBV19
clone size: .
J gene: TRBJ1-2
CDR3 DNA: TGTGCCAGCCCAGGGACACCGGCTAACTATGGCTACACCTTC
CDR3 protein: CASPGTPANYGYTF

D gene: .
V gene: TRBV6-5
clone size: few
J gene: TRBJ2-3
CDR3 DNA: TGTGCCAGCAGTTATGGGGCCGGTGGGCAGTATTTT
CDR3 protein: CASSYGAGGQYF

D gene: TRBD2
V gene: TRBV9
clone size: .
J gene: TRBJ2-1
CDR3 DNA: TGTGCCAGCAGCGCCGGACTAGCGGGCGACAATGAGCAGTTCTTC
CDR3 protein: CASSAGLAGDNEQFF

D gene: TRBD2
V gene: TRBV5-1
clone size: .
J gene: TRBJ2-7
CDR3 DNA: TGCGCCAGCAGTCGCGGGGGGGGTCTGCTCGCCGAGCAGTACTTC
CDR3 protein: CASSRGGGLLAEQYF

D gene: TRBD2
V gene: TRBV19
clone size: .
J gene: TRBJ2-3
CDR3 DNA: TGTGCCAGTAGTGCCGGGACTAGCGGGGAGACGCAGTATTTT
CDR3 protein: CASSAGTSGETQYF

D gene: TRBD2
V gene: TRBV2
clone size: .
J gene: TRBJ2-1
CDR3 DNA: TGTGCCAGCAGTGAAGCGGGACTAGCGGGAGACCACAATGAGCAGTTCTTC
CDR3 protein: CASSEAGLAGDHNEQFF

D gene: TRBD2
V gene: TRBV27
clone size: .
J gene: TRBJ2-7
CDR3 DNA: TGTGCCAGCAGATCCGGGACTAGACCCTACGAGCAGTACTTC
CDR3 protein: CASRSGTRPYEQYF

D gene: .
V gene: TRBV5-1
clone size: .
J gene: TRBJ2-5
CDR3 DNA: TGCGCCAGCAGCTTGGGACTGGAGACCCAGTACTTC
CDR3 protein: CASSLGLETQYF

D gene: .
V gene: TRBV6-1
clone size: .
J gene: TRBJ1-2
CDR3 DNA: TGTGCCAGCAGGAACACAGGGTCTAACTATGGCTACACCTTC
CDR3 protein: CASRNTGSNYGYTF

D gene: TRBD1
V gene: TRBV9
clone size: .
J gene: TRBJ2-3
CDR3 DNA: TGTGCCAGCAGCGTAGTAGGTGACAGGGCCGATACGCAGTATTTT
CDR3 protein: CASSVVGDRADTQYF